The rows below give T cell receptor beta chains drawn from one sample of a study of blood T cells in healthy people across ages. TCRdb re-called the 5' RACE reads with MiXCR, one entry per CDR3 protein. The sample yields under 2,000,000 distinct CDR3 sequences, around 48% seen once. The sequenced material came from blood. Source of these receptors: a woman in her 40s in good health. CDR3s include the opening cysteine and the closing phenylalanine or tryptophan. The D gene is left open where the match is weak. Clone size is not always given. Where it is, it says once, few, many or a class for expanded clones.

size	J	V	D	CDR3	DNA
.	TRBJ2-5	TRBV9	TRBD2	CASTEGGLAAETQYF	TGTGCCAGCACCGAGGGAGGGCTAGCAGCAGAGACCCAGTACTTC
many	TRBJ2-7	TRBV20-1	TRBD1	CSARTGQGYEQYF	TGCAGTGCTAGAACGGGACAGGGTTACGAGCAGTACTTC
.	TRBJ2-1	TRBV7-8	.	CASSPPGPEGYNEQFF	TGTGCCAGCAGCCCACCGGGACCAGAGGGTTACAATGAACAGTTCTTC
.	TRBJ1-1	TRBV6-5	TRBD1	CASRLQGGSTEAFF	TGTGCCAGCAGATTACAGGGGGGTAGCACTGAAGCTTTCTTT
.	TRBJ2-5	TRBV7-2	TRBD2	CASSSRPWDSGGAETQYF	TGTGCCAGCAGCTCAAGGCCGTGGGATAGCGGGGGGGCGGAGACCCAGTACTTC
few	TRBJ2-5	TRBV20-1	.	CSARSSRLHTQETQYF	TGCAGTGCTAGGTCTAGCCGTCTCCATACACAAGAGACCCAGTACTTC
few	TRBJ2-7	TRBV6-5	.	CASSYFLANSYEQYF	TGTGCCAGCAGTTACTTTCTGGCTAACTCCTACGAGCAGTACTTC
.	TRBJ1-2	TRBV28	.	CASSFGAGSSTF	.
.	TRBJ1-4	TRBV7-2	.	CASSPGVGGGEKLFF	TGTGCCAGCAGCCCAGGGGTGGGGGGCGGTGAAAAACTGTTTTTT
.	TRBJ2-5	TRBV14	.	CASSQVVGGTYQETQYF	TGTGCCAGCAGCCAAGTTGTCGGAGGAACCTACCAAGAGACCCAGTACTTC
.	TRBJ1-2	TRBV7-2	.	CASTPRNGGGGGYTF	TGTGCCAGCACTCCTCGAAACGGGGGTGGGGGTGGCTACACCTTC
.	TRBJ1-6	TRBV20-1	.	CSAREPTGSYSPLHF	TGCAGTGCTAGAGAACCCACGGGCAGTTATTCACCCCTCCACTTT
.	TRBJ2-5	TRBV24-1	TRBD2	CATSERDGGTQETQYF	TGTGCCACCAGTGAACGAGACGGGGGGACTCAAGAGACCCAGTACTTC
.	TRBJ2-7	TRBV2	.	CASTEAHEQYF	TGTGCCAGCACCGAGGCCCACGAGCAGTACTTC
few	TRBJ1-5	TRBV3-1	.	CASSQLVGGDQPQHF	TGTGCCAGCAGCCAGCTGGTAGGGGGGGATCAGCCCCAGCATTTT
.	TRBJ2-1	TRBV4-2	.	CASSQDLRGGGYNEQFF	TGTGCCAGCAGCCAAGATCTCAGGGGGGGTGGGTACAATGAGCAGTTCTTC
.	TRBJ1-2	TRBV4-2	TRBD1	CASSQAGADRVNGYTF	TGTGCCAGCAGCCAAGCTGGGGCGGACAGGGTAAATGGCTACACCTTC
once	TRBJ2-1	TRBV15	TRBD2	CATSRGASGGGEQFF	TGTGCCACCAGCAGGGGGGCTAGCGGGGGCGGGGAGCAGTTCTTC
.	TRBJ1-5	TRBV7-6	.	CASSPDSLSNQPQHF	TGTGCCAGCAGCCCGGACAGCCTTAGCAATCAGCCCCAGCATTTT
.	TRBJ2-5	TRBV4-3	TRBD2	CASSQEWASGPANEQYF	TGCGCCAGCAGCCAAGAGTGGGCTAGCGGACCCGCAAATGAGCAGTACTTC
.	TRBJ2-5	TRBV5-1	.	CASSVLGYETQYF	TGCGCCAGCAGCGTGTTGGGGTACGAGACCCAGTACTTC